The next 22 T cell receptor beta chains were all read from a single sample in a study of immune cell composition in non-small cell lung cancer. The method was immunoSEQ multiplex PCR; TCRdb's version includes in-frame clones alone and lacks a portion of them. The repertoire holds roughly 8,000 clones, with roughly 70% as singletons. The specimen was lung tumor tissue. The receptors were sampled from a human donor with non-small cell lung cancer.

The CDR3 sequence: CASSKLWANQPQHF. The CDR3, as DNA: TGTGCCAGCAGTAAACTTTGGGCCAATCAGCCCCAGCATTTT. This rearrangement joins TRBV27 to TRBJ1-5; D unclear. Per the germline V gene, CDR1 is MNHEY and CDR2 is SMNVEV (reference sequence). The CDR3 loop spans 14 amino acids. V lost 5 bases and J lost 3, with 11 bases in between.

The chain links TRBV6-5 to TRBJ2-7; 9 bases align to TRBD2. The trim removed 5 bases at V and 6 bases at J, leaving 5 bases unmatched. CDR1 and CDR2 from the germline V gene are MNHEY and SVGAGI. CDR3 length: 13 residues. CDR3 DNA sequence: TGTGCCAGCAGTCAACCGGGACTAGCCGAGCAGTACTTC. Translating gives CASSQPGLAEQYF.

The chain joins TRBV30 to TRBJ1-4; D may be TRBD1 (6 bases). This CDR3 is built from 16 residues. V gave up 1 base and J gave up 8 bases, with 20 bases separating them. The germline gives CDR1 GTSNPN, CDR2 SVGIG (reference sequence). The CDR3 coding sequence is TGTGCCTGGAGTGAGGGTCAAACAGGGTCCGGCGAAAAACTGTTTTTT. It is translated as CAWSEGQTGSGEKLFF.

V usage is TRBV29-1 and J usage is TRBJ2-2; D not certain. Deletions cut 7 bases from V and 1 base from J, with 16 bases between. The CDR3 length is 15 residues. Germline loops: CDR1 SQVTM, CDR2 ANQGSEA. In nucleotides, the CDR3 is TGCAGCGCCGTATCAGGCATCTTGAACACCGGGGAGCTGTTTTTT. Translated: CSAVSGILNTGELFF.

This chain links TRBV6-6 with TRBJ1-1; D unclear. The CDR3 is 13 amino acids. In germline, CDR1 is MNHNY, CDR2 SVGAGI (reference sequence). Trimming stripped 7 bases from V and 1 base from J, with 10 bases between. Here the CDR3 reads CASNGVTNTEAFF. The CDR3 DNA reads TGTGCCAGCAACGGGGTAACGAACACTGAAGCTTTCTTT.

The V gene is TRBV19, the J gene TRBJ2-2, with D possibly being TRBD1 (6 bases). This CDR3 is 15 amino acids long. V was trimmed by 3 bases and J by 5 bases, leaving 13 bases between them. Germline assignment: CDR1 LNHDA and CDR2 SQIVND (reference sequence). This chain's CDR3 is CASSIGQGYTGELFF. The CDR3 coding sequence is TGTGCCAGTAGTATCGGGCAGGGGTATACCGGGGAGCTGTTTTTT.

The chain is built from TRBV4-1 and TRBJ2-6; maybe TRBD1 (5 bases). The CDR3 has 19 amino acids. With 0 bases removed from V and 0 bases from J, the gap between germline ends came to 15 bases. Germline V CDR1 and CDR2: MGHRA, YSYEKL. The CDR3 sequence: CASSQESREASSGANVLTF. The CDR3 DNA sequence: TGCGCCAGCAGCCAAGAGAGCAGGGAAGCGTCCTCTGGGGCCAACGTCCTGACTTTC.

V gene TRBV4-2 combines with J gene TRBJ2-3; possible D gene TRBD2, 6 bases. This CDR3 is built from 15 residues. V was trimmed by 1 base and J by 2 bases, leaving 10 bases between them. The germline V gene has CDR1 LGHNA and CDR2 YNFKEQ. This CDR3 is CASSQGGGVTDTQYF. The CDR3 coding sequence is TGTGCCAGCAGCCAAGGGGGCGGGGTCACAGATACGCAGTATTTT.

The J gene is TRBJ1-1, the V gene TRBV30; TRBD1 might be the D (5 bases). This CDR3 region has 11 residues. The V gene's germline CDR1 is GTSNPN and CDR2 SVGIG (reference sequence). Trimming removed 5 bases at V and 2 bases at J, with 6 bases between. The DNA for the CDR3 is TGTGCCTGGGGACATAACACTGAAGCTTTCTTT. This codes for CAWGHNTEAFF.

Relative to its sample, this clone is large (0.1 to 1%). V usage is TRBV5-1 and J usage is TRBJ2-3; D may be TRBD1 (5 bases). This CDR3 spans 23 amino acids. Germline V gene lookup returns CDR1 SGHRS and CDR2 YFSETQ. Trimming left V 1 base short and J 1 base short, with 34 bases between. The CDR3 DNA sequence: TGCGCCAGCAGCTTGTCTCTCTGGGGCACGACAGATACGCAGTATTGGGGCACAGATACGCAGTATTTT. It is translated as CASSLSLWGTTDTQYWGTDTQYF.

The rearrangement links TRBV10-1 to TRBJ2-1; 10 bases fit TRBD2. Germline CDR1 is WNHNN and CDR2 is SYGVQD (reference sequence). CDR3 length: 16 amino acids. V was pared by 1 base and J by 4 bases, with 4 bases of the junction left unmatched. CDR3 nucleotide sequence: TGCGCCAGCAGTGAGTTTCGGACTAGCGGTTACAATGAGCAGTTCTTC. Protein sequence: CASSEFRTSGYNEQFF.

This clone was seen just once. J is TRBJ1-3 and V is TRBV2, with TRBD1 as a possible D gene (6 bases). The CDR3 runs to 15 residues. Trimming stripped 4 bases from V and 0 bases from J, with 10 bases between. Germline V gives CDR1 SNHLY, CDR2 FYNNEI. In nucleotides, the CDR3 is TGTGCCAGCAGTGGAGGGGGTCACTCTGGAAACACCATATATTTT. It yields the protein CASSGGGHSGNTIYF.

This clone was observed a single time. The chain links TRBV14 to TRBJ1-2; 8 positions agree with TRBD1. V was clipped by 0 bases and J by 8 bases; unmatched bases: 17. The CDR3 contains 18 residues. The V gene's germline CDR1 is SGHDN and CDR2 FVKESK. The CDR3 spells CASSQEDGTRGRVKGYTF. Written as DNA, the CDR3 is TGTGCCAGCAGCCAAGAGGACGGGACCAGGGGGCGCGTTAAGGGCTACACCTTC.

The chain links TRBV5-5 to TRBJ2-3; D gene unclear. With 4 bases removed from V and 1 base from J, the gap between germline ends came to 7 bases. The CDR3 totals 13 residues. Germline V gives CDR1 SGHKS, CDR2 YYEKEE (reference sequence). The DNA of the CDR3 is TGTGCCAGCAGCCCTACGGGCACAGATACGCAGTATTTT. Encoded protein: CASSPTGTDTQYF. Looking up the rest from reference TRBV5-5 and TRBJ2-3 gives the full variable domain: DAGVTQSPTHLIKTRGQQVTLRCSPISGHKSVSWYQQVLGQGPQFIFQYYEKEERGRGNFPDRFSARQFPNYSSELNVNALLLGDSALYLCASSPTGTDTQYFGPGTRLTVL.

In its sample, this clone was seen a few times. The chain has TRBV2 and TRBJ2-1, with D perhaps matching TRBD1 (5 bases). Trimming pared 7 bases from V and 3 bases from J, leaving 16 bases between. The CDR3 runs to 15 residues. CDR1 and CDR2 from the germline V gene are SNHLY and FYNNEI. The CDR3 spells CASKPWQGNYNEQFF. Here the CDR3 DNA reads TGTGCCAGCAAGCCCTGGCAGGGTAACTACAATGAGCAGTTCTTC.

The V call is TRBV6-6, the J call TRBJ2-7; tentatively, D is TRBD1 (6 bases). Per the germline V gene, CDR1 is MNHNY and CDR2 is SVGAGI (reference sequence). V was shortened by 2 bases and J by 2 bases, with 13 bases between the two germline ends. The CDR3 has 15 amino acids. The DNA for the CDR3 is TGTGCCAGCAGTTACGGGGACACCCATACCTACGAGCAGTACTTC. Translated: CASSYGDTHTYEQYF.

The sample holds a few counts of this clone. V and J are TRBV25-1 and TRBJ1-5, with 11 nucleotides matching TRBD1. V gave up 2 bases and J gave up 2 bases; unmatched junction bases: 8. The CDR3 has 18 residues. Germline V lookup: CDR1 MGHDK, CDR2 SYGVNS. The CDR3 spells CASSEPLDRGRGNQPQHF. Written as DNA, the CDR3 is TGTGCCAGCAGTGAACCCCTGGACAGGGGGCGAGGCAATCAGCCCCAGCATTTT.

The gene calls are TRBV11-2 and TRBJ2-7; D is uncertain. CDR1 SGHAT and CDR2 FQNNGV come from the germline V gene. The CDR3 length is 14 residues. With 1 base removed from V and 2 bases from J, the gap between germline ends came to 9 bases. The DNA of the CDR3 is TGTGCCAGCAGCTTAGGGCCTCTGGCCTACGAGCAGTACTTC. Translated: CASSLGPLAYEQYF.

The chain couples TRBV15 to TRBJ2-7; TRBD1 agrees at 11 bases. Germline lookup yields CDR1 LNHNV and CDR2 YYDKDF (reference sequence). This CDR3 is built from 16 residues. The trim removed 2 bases at V and 5 bases at J, leaving 8 bases unmatched. The DNA for the CDR3 is TGTGCCACCAGCAGATTCCTGGGGACAGGGGGACACGAGCAGTACTTC. Its translation is CATSRFLGTGGHEQYF.

This rearrangement joins TRBV5-4 to TRBJ2-7; perhaps TRBD1 as D (5 bases). Germline CDR1 SGHNT, CDR2 YYREEE (reference sequence). This CDR3 has 14 amino acids. Between the trimmed V and J ends, which lost 2 bases and 2 bases, there was a span of 11 bases. CDR3 region: CASSLTGQAYEQYF. CDR3 DNA: TGTGCCAGCAGCTTAACAGGTCAGGCCTACGAGCAGTACTTC.

This clone has only a few counts. CDR3 amino acids: CASSLWAGGSGTQYF. The CDR3 nucleotides read TGTGCCAGCAGTTTATGGGCAGGGGGCTCGGGTACGCAGTATTTT. The chain has TRBV28 and TRBJ2-3; 8 positions agree with TRBD1. The length of the CDR3 is 15 residues. The germline CDR1 and CDR2 sequences are MDHEN and SYDVKM. V lost 0 bases to trimming and J lost 8 bases; unmatched junction nucleotides: 7. The variable domain in full, with the rest retrieved from reference TRBV28 and TRBJ2-3, is DVKVTQSSRYLVKRTGEKVFLECVQDMDHENMFWYRQDPGLGLRLIYFSYDVKMKEKGDIPEGYSVSREKKERFSLILESASTNQTSMYLCASSLWAGGSGTQYFGPGTRLTVL.

This chain uses TRBV20-1 with TRBJ2-5, with a possible D match to TRBD1 (6 bases). V was shortened by 7 bases and J by 1 base, with 7 bases between the two germline ends. CDR1 is DFQATT and CDR2 is SNEGSKA in the germline V gene (reference sequence). CDR3 length: 11 residues. In nucleotides, the CDR3 is TGCAGTGGGACAGTCCAAGAGACCCAGTACTTC. Protein product: CSGTVQETQYF.